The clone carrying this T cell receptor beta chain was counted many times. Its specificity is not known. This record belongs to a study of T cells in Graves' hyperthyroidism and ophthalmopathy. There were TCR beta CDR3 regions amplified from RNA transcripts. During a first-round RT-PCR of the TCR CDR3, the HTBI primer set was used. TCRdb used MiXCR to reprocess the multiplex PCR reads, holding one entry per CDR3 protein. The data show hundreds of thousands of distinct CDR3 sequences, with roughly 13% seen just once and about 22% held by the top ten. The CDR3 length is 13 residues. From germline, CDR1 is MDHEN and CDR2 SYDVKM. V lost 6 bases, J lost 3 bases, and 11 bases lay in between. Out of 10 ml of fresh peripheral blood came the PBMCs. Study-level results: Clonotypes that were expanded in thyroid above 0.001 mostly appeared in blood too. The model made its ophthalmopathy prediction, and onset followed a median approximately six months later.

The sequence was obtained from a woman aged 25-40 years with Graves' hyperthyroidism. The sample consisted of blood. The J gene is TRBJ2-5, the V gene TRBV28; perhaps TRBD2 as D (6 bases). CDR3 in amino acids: CASRGGLKETQYF. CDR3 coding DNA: TGTGCCAGCAGGGGGGGACTCAAAGAGACCCAGTACTTC.